What follows are 27 T cell receptor beta chains derived from one specimen sequenced in a study of T cell responses to AZD1222 COVID-19 vaccine. Using immunoSEQ multiplex PCR, the repertoire was profiled, and TCRdb retains in-frame clones only, with some absent. The sample has approximately 180,000 clones; just over 90% are singletons. Material: peripheral blood, obtained on day 0 of AZD1222 vaccination. The source is an adult in good health.

J is TRBJ1-1 and V is TRBV6-4; D unresolved. The V and J ends lost 3 bases and 1 base respectively, with 6 bases between them. The CDR3 has 13 amino acids. Germline loops: CDR1 MRHNA, CDR2 SNTAGT. As DNA, the CDR3 is TGTGCCAGCAGTGAGAGGACGAACACTGAAGCTTTCTTT. It codes for CASSERTNTEAFF.

The chain links TRBV27 to TRBJ1-5, with D possibly TRBD1 on 5 matching bases. From germline, CDR1 is MNHEY and CDR2 SMNVEV (reference sequence). Trimming took 2 bases from V and 1 from J, leaving 9 bases between them. The CDR3 sequence is 15 residues long. The CDR3 loop is CASSLQGRSNQPQHF. As DNA, the CDR3 is TGTGCCAGCAGTTTACAGGGACGGAGCAATCAGCCCCAGCATTTT.

J is TRBJ1-1 and V is TRBV10-2; D might be TRBD1 (5 bases). Trimming stripped 6 bases from V and 5 bases from J, with 13 bases between. The germline CDR1 and CDR2 sequences are WSHSY and SAAADI. This CDR3 is 13 amino acids long. The CDR3 coding sequence is TGCGCCAGCAGAGCAGGGATGGGGACTGAAGCTTTCTTT. This encodes CASRAGMGTEAFF.

The chain links TRBV6-5 to TRBJ2-1, with 9 positions matching TRBD2. Per germline, CDR1 MNHEY and CDR2 SVGAGI. This CDR3 spans 15 amino acids. The V gene end was trimmed by 4 bases and the J gene end by 8 bases; junction bases not matched to a gene: 9. The CDR3 DNA sequence: TGTGCCAGCAGTTTCTTAGCGGGAGAACCCCATGAGCAGTTCTTC. It encodes CASSFLAGEPHEQFF.

V and J are TRBV6-5 and TRBJ1-3; D remains unclear. The CDR3 spans 16 residues. The ends were cut back, 0 bases at V and 1 base at J, with 10 bases in the middle. The germline V gene encodes CDR1 MNHEY and CDR2 SVGAGI. The CDR3 DNA reads as TGTGCCAGCAGTTACTCGAATAGGGTATCTGGAAACACCATATATTTT. Translating gives CASSYSNRVSGNTIYF.

A single count supports this clone. The chain employs TRBV30 and TRBJ1-1; perhaps TRBD1 as D (6 bases). Trimming took off 0 bases at V and 2 bases at J, with 13 bases between the two ends. CDR1 and CDR2 (germline): GTSNPN, SVGIG (reference sequence). CDR3 size: 15 residues. The CDR3: CAWSVPGRGNTEAFF. The CDR3, as DNA: TGTGCCTGGAGTGTACCGGGCAGGGGAAACACTGAAGCTTTCTTT.

The J gene is TRBJ1-4, the V gene TRBV20-1; D remains ambiguous. The CDR3 covers 13 residues. The ends were cut back, 3 bases at V and 0 bases at J, with 5 bases in the middle. Germline assignment: CDR1 DFQATT and CDR2 SNEGSKA (reference sequence). In DNA, the CDR3 is TGCAGTGCTAGTACCGCAACTAATGAAAAACTGTTTTTT. It encodes CSASTATNEKLFF.

The V call is TRBV18, the J call TRBJ2-3; D not resolved. With 2 bases removed from V and 0 bases from J, the gap between germline ends came to 18 bases. The germline V gene encodes CDR1 KGHSH and CDR2 LQKENI. The CDR3 runs 18 residues. Here the CDR3 reads CASSPRDPMVPSTDTQYF. The CDR3 DNA reads as TGTGCCAGCTCACCAAGAGACCCAATGGTACCTAGCACAGATACGCAGTATTTT. The whole variable domain, filled in from reference TRBV18 and TRBJ2-3, reads NAGVMQNPRHLVRRRGQEARLRCSPMKGHSHVYWYRQLPEEGLKFMVYLQKENIIDESGMPKERFSAEFPKEGPSILRIQQVVRGDSAAYFCASSPRDPMVPSTDTQYFGPGTRLTVL.

The rearrangement links TRBV9 to TRBJ2-1; TRBD2 matches at 8 bases. Germline assignment: CDR1 SGDLS and CDR2 YYNGEE. J gave up 4 bases and V 4 bases, and 7 bases lay outside the gene matches. The CDR3 is 15 amino acids. CDR3 DNA: TGTGCCAGCAGCCCCGGGGGGGGGATTTACAATGAGCAGTTCTTC. Its translation is CASSPGGGIYNEQFF.

J is TRBJ2-7 and V is TRBV9; possibly TRBD1 or TRBD2 for D (6 bases each). The CDR3 is 15 amino acids. The germline CDR1 and CDR2 sequences are SGDLS and YYNGEE. Trimming left V 3 bases short and J 2 bases short, with 15 bases between. CDR3 residues: CASSEDLGGAYEQYF. CDR3 in DNA: TGTGCCAGCAGCGAGGACCTCGGGGGCGCCTACGAGCAGTACTTC.

This chain uses TRBV7-6 with TRBJ2-1; 12 bases fit TRBD1. The CDR3 totals 16 residues. The J segment lost 8 bases and the V segment lost 5 bases, leaving 10 bases of the junction unmatched. Germline assignment: CDR1 SGHVS and CDR2 FNYEAQ. The CDR3 loop reads CASSPKMGQGADEQFF. The CDR3 DNA follows: TGTGCCAGCAGCCCGAAGATGGGACAGGGGGCCGATGAGCAGTTCTTC.

The V call is TRBV27, the J call TRBJ2-7, with a possible D match to TRBD2 (5 bases). In germline, CDR1 is MNHEY, CDR2 SMNVEV (reference sequence). V was cut by 3 bases and J by 1 base, with 10 bases left in between. The CDR3 is 14 residues long. The chain's CDR3 is CASSFGRESYEQYF. CDR3 nucleotides: TGTGCCAGCAGTTTCGGAAGGGAGTCCTACGAGCAGTACTTC.

The chain joins TRBV11-2 to TRBJ2-5; 10 bases align to TRBD2. Germline V gene lookup returns CDR1 SGHAT and CDR2 FQNNGV. The CDR3 loop spans 18 amino acids. The J segment lost 5 bases and the V segment lost 6 bases, leaving 18 bases of the junction unmatched. Here the CDR3 reads CASSYRVASGSPSETQYF. The CDR3 DNA reads as TGTGCCAGCAGTTATAGAGTGGCTAGCGGGAGCCCCTCCGAGACCCAGTACTTC.

The chain couples TRBV4-1 to TRBJ1-1, with a weak D call TRBD1 (5 bases). The CDR3 has 15 residues. Germline V gene data show CDR1 as MGHRA and CDR2 as YSYEKL. V was trimmed by 1 base and J by 4 bases, leaving 13 bases between them. CDR3 DNA sequence: TGCGCCAGCAGCCAAGCGAGCCAGGGTTTCACTGAAGCTTTCTTT. This encodes CASSQASQGFTEAFF.

The chain joins TRBV5-6 to TRBJ1-2; the D gene is possibly TRBD1 (5 bases). The CDR3 has 14 residues. Germline lookup yields CDR1 SGHDT and CDR2 YYEEEE. Trimming stripped 0 bases from V and 2 bases from J, with 8 bases between. For the CDR3, the DNA is TGTGCCAGCAGCTTGGTTAGGGACAACTATGGCTACACCTTC. Protein sequence: CASSLVRDNYGYTF.

The chain carries TRBV2 and TRBJ2-3, with 13 bases that match TRBD2. The CDR3 runs to 15 residues. Germline V gene lookup returns CDR1 SNHLY and CDR2 FYNNEI. V shed 6 bases, J shed 3 bases, and the junction held 3 bases outside the gene matches. In nucleotides, the CDR3 is TGTGCCAGCAGCAGGACTAGCGGGAGTACAGATACGCAGTATTTT. Translating gives CASSRTSGSTDTQYF.

The J gene is TRBJ2-7, the V gene TRBV5-1, with D hard to call. Between the trimmed V and J ends, which lost 0 bases and 0 bases, there was a span of 10 bases. CDR3 size: 15 residues. Germline CDR1 reads SGHRS; CDR2 reads YFSETQ. The CDR3 reads CASSLDPSSSYEQYF. CDR3 nucleotide sequence: TGCGCCAGCAGCTTGGACCCAAGTTCCTCCTACGAGCAGTACTTC.

This rearrangement joins TRBV7-2 to TRBJ2-3, with TRBD2 identical over 9 bases. The CDR3 sequence is 14 residues long. CDR1 SGHTA and CDR2 FQGNSA come from the germline V gene. Losses at the gene ends were 1 base for V and 7 bases for J; bases not matched to a gene: 3. The CDR3 here is CASSLVGTSNTQYF. Here the CDR3 DNA reads TGTGCCAGCAGCTTAGTCGGGACTAGCAATACGCAGTATTTT.

The CDR3 here is CASSLPSGDRSGYTF. CDR3 in DNA: TGTGCCAGCAGTCTCCCCTCAGGGGACCGTTCTGGCTACACCTTC. V is TRBV6-2 or TRBV6-3 and J is TRBJ1-2, with a tentative D call TRBD1 (6 bases). Per the germline V gene, CDR1 is MNHEY and CDR2 is SVGEGT. Trimming left V 5 bases short and J 7 bases short, with 20 bases between. The CDR3 sequence is 15 residues long.

V and J are TRBV19 and TRBJ1-1, with D uncertain. V was pared by 4 bases and J by 0 bases, with 6 bases between. The germline CDR1 and CDR2 sequences are LNHDA and SQIVND (reference sequence). The CDR3 totals 13 residues. The chain's CDR3 is CASSNVMNTEAFF. Here the CDR3 DNA reads TGTGCCAGTAGTAATGTGATGAACACTGAAGCTTTCTTT.

The table lists this clone with a count of one. CDR3 in amino acids: CASSPPLDGNGYTF. The CDR3 DNA sequence: TGTGCCAGCTCACCACCGTTAGACGGTAATGGCTACACCTTC. The rearrangement uses TRBV18 and TRBJ1-2; no clear D. The CDR3 loop spans 14 amino acids. Germline values: CDR1 KGHSH, CDR2 LQKENI. Trimming stripped 0 bases from V and 6 bases from J, with 11 bases between.

The rearrangement joins TRBV5-5 to TRBJ2-1; the D is unclear. The CDR3 sequence is 12 residues long. Germline lookup yields CDR1 SGHKS and CDR2 YYEKEE (reference sequence). V was clipped by 4 bases and J by 5 bases, with 7 bases between them. For the CDR3, the DNA is TGTGCCAGCAGCATGAAAAACAATGAGCAGTTCTTC. This codes for CASSMKNNEQFF.

The chain employs TRBV7-2 and TRBJ1-2, with 8 bases matching TRBD1. The germline V gene has CDR1 SGHTA and CDR2 FQGNSA. This CDR3 spans 12 amino acids. The trim removed 3 bases at V and 8 bases at J, leaving 2 bases unmatched. CDR3 residues: CASSLDRVGYTF. CDR3 coding DNA: TGTGCCAGCAGCTTGGACAGGGTAGGCTACACCTTC.

The rearrangement uses TRBV11-2 and TRBJ1-2, with unresolved D. V lost 10 bases, J lost 6 bases, and 15 bases lay in between. Germline V gene sequence: CDR1 SGHAT, CDR2 FQNNGV. CDR3 length: 12 residues. The CDR3 region has the DNA TGTGCCACCCGGTCCTCCATGGATGGCTACACCTTC. Translation gives CATRSSMDGYTF.

This clone was seen only once. This chain joins TRBV9 and TRBJ2-1, with 8 positions matching TRBD2. Per germline, CDR1 SGDLS and CDR2 YYNGEE. J was trimmed by 4 bases and V by 7 bases; bases with no gene match: 13. CDR3 length: 16 amino acids. The DNA for the CDR3 is TGTGCCAGCTCCACGCCACTAGCGGCTACGTACAATGAGCAGTTCTTC. Translating gives CASSTPLAATYNEQFF.

The rearrangement joins TRBV2 to TRBJ1-1, with TRBD1 matching 7 bases. CDR3 length equals 16 residues. The V and J ends lost 2 bases and 0 bases, in that order; junction bases with no gene match: 6. The germline V gene encodes CDR1 SNHLY and CDR2 FYNNEI. CDR3 bases: TGTGCCAGCAGTGAACCCGAGGGGGCTATGAACACTGAAGCTTTCTTT. Protein: CASSEPEGAMNTEAFF.

This clone has just one count. The V gene is TRBV19, the J gene TRBJ1-1; D not resolved. Germline CDR1 reads LNHDA; CDR2 reads SQIVND (reference sequence). The CDR3 spans 13 residues. V lost 5 bases and J 2 bases, leaving 9 bases between the germline ends. For the CDR3, the DNA is TGTGCCAGTAGTTTCCCCACCAACACTGAAGCTTTCTTT. This codes for CASSFPTNTEAFF.